Sequencing of this TCR beta chain was carried out in a study of CD8 T cells in ankylosing spondylitis. Quantitative molecular-barcoded 5'-RACE generated the TCR beta libraries. TCRdb re-called the 5' RACE reads through MiXCR, storing one row per CDR3 protein. This sample has about 200,000 distinct CDR3 sequences, with about 7% found just once. Regarding the study as a whole: Some motif variants had been reported before (in reactive arthritis synovial fluid and blood). Typical of ankylosing spondylitis blood, it appeared, was a TCR beta motif of fewer than ten highly homologous variants.

Germline values: CDR1 MGHRA, CDR2 YSYEKL. J lost 4 bases, V lost 0 bases, and 7 bases had no gene match. This CDR3 is 16 amino acids long. This clonotype was recorded a few times. What it binds is unknown. This TCR was recovered from a male donor with ankylosing spondylitis. The V call is TRBV4-1, the J call TRBJ2-7, with 9 nucleotides matching TRBD1. Sequencing was done on a sample of blood, either unsorted or a sorted T cell fraction (not recorded which). As DNA, the CDR3 is TGCGCCAGCAGCCAAGATCTCGGACAGGGGTTATACGAGCAGTACTTC. It is translated as CASSQDLGQGLYEQYF.